This TCR beta chain emerged from a study of blood T cell repertoires in COVID-19. Whole-study context: The analysed material was cDNA or gDNA that came from T cells, B-cell-depleted T cells, or PBMCs.

This clone showed up just once. Using immunoSEQ multiplex PCR, the repertoire was profiled, and TCRdb retains in-frame clones only, with some absent. The top ten clones hold 4.8% of a sample with 70,000 to 100,000 clones, about 88% of them seen once. This CDR3 has 14 residues. Trimming cost V 3 bases and J 0 bases, with 8 bases left between them. Germline CDR1 and CDR2: SGHNT and YYREEE (reference sequence). Sequenced material: peripheral blood. J is TRBJ2-3 and V is TRBV5-4; D gene unclear. This TCR was recovered from a woman over 75 with active COVID-19. Here the CDR3 reads CASSSWASTDTQYF. The CDR3 DNA is TGTGCCAGCAGCTCCTGGGCTAGCACAGATACGCAGTATTTT.